The clone carrying this TCR beta chain was counted at least ten times. This sample is part of a study of T cells in Graves' hyperthyroidism and ophthalmopathy. As for the study in general: Peripheral blood was collected at initial diagnosis, before any treatment.

The CDR3 totals 10 residues. In germline, CDR1 is GTSNPN, CDR2 SVGIG (reference sequence). V lost 8 bases and J 4 bases, leaving 8 bases between the germline ends. Predating any ophthalmopathy symptoms, the blood sample was taken at first hyperthyroidism diagnosis. Amplification yielded TCR beta CDR3 regions, with RNA transcripts as the source. Carried out on the TCR CDR3, a first-round RT-PCR used the HTBI primer set. TCRdb redid the calling of the multiplex PCR reads with MiXCR, one entry per CDR3 protein. In the table there are about 130,000 distinct CDR3 sequences, approximately 24% of which are singletons.

The TCR was taken from a woman between 45 and 65 years old with Graves' hyperthyroidism that later progressed to Graves' ophthalmopathy. The rearrangement uses TRBV30 and TRBJ1-1; D remains unclear. The material sequenced was blood. Here the CDR3 DNA reads TGTGCCCTTACGCGCACTGAAGCTTTCTTT. This encodes CALTRTEAFF.